One and the same sample provided the 18 T cell receptor beta chains below, sequenced in a study of shared clonotypes between healthy human individuals. Naive-designated CD8 cells lacked CD45RO, were positively enriched for CCR7, and omitted terminally differentiated effector memory CD45RA+ cells. Data came from immunoSEQ multiplex PCR; TCRdb stores just in-frame clones and leaves some out. The sample shows approximately 720,000 clones, approximately 90% of them seen only once. The sample consisted of naive CD8+ T cells sorted from blood. Receptors originate from a man aged 25-45 years in good health.

A word on this clone: A junction boundary mismatches the germline segment, possibly from a read error. The J gene is TRBJ2-1, the V gene TRBV7-7, with 8 bases aligning to TRBD2. The CDR3 contains 17 residues. Per germline, CDR1 SSHAT and CDR2 FNYEAQ (reference sequence). CDR3 sequence (DNA): TGTGCTAGCAGCTTAGGCGCCCGGGAGGGGGGCTACAATGAGCAGTTCTTC. This codes for CASSLGAREGGYNEQFF.

The chain is built from TRBV5-1 and TRBJ2-6; no clear D gene. Germline V gene sequence: CDR1 SGHRS, CDR2 YFSETQ. Trimming removed 0 bases from V and 0 bases from J, with 4 bases in between. This CDR3 has 15 amino acids. CDR3 loop: CASSLAVSGANVLTF. In nucleotides, the CDR3 is TGCGCCAGCAGCTTGGCGGTCTCTGGGGCCAACGTCCTGACTTTC.

The chain is built from TRBV7-9 and TRBJ2-5; 7 bases match TRBD1. V lost 6 bases, J lost 4 bases, and 14 bases stayed unmatched. CDR3 size: 16 residues. Germline lookup yields CDR1 SEHNR and CDR2 FQNEAQ (reference sequence). Here the CDR3 DNA reads TGTGCCAGCAGGGGCCGGGGACAAGGGGGCCCAGAGACCCAGTACTTC. As protein: CASRGRGQGGPETQYF.

This chain uses TRBV7-9 with TRBJ2-1; D may be TRBD2 (5 bases). The germline gives CDR1 SEHNR, CDR2 FQNEAQ (reference sequence). The CDR3 is 14 residues long. V lost 2 bases and J lost 9, with 14 bases in between. The CDR3 loop is CASSLTTRGSEQFF. The CDR3, as DNA: TGTGCCAGCAGCTTAACGACACGGGGAAGTGAGCAGTTCTTC.

The V and J genes are TRBV7-6 and TRBJ2-1; 10 bases are a match to TRBD2. The V and J ends lost 5 bases and 10 bases, in that order; junction bases with no gene match: 20. The CDR3 spans 18 residues. The germline gives CDR1 SGHVS, CDR2 FNYEAQ. The CDR3: CASSVNIGVASGGTEQFF. In DNA form, the CDR3 reads TGTGCCAGCAGCGTGAATATAGGGGTCGCTAGCGGGGGAACGGAGCAGTTCTTC. Drawing the rest from reference TRBV7-6 and TRBJ2-1, the complete variable domain is GAGVSQSPRYKVTKRGQDVALRCDPISGHVSLYWYRQALGQGPEFLTYFNYEAQQDKSGLPNDRFSAERPEGSISTLTIQRTEQRDSAMYRCASSVNIGVASGGTEQFFGPGTRLTVL.

The genes are TRBV14 and TRBJ2-7; 8 nucleotides align to TRBD1. CDR3 size: 13 residues. The germline CDR1 and CDR2 sequences are SGHDN and FVKESK. The ends lost 5 bases at V and 3 bases at J; junction bases unmatched: 3. For the CDR3, the DNA is TGTGCCAGCAGCATGACAGGGGTCTACGAGCAGTACTTC. It yields the protein CASSMTGVYEQYF. Full variable domain (remainder filled in from reference TRBV14 and TRBJ2-7): EAGVTQFPSHSVIEKGQTVTLRCDPISGHDNLYWYRRVMGKEIKFLLHFVKESKQDESGMPNNRFLAERTGGTYSTLKVQPAELEDSGVYFCASSMTGVYEQYFGPGTRLTVT.

The chain employs TRBV5-1 and TRBJ1-2, with D possibly being TRBD1 (6 bases). This CDR3 contains 15 residues. V shed 5 bases and J shed 4 bases, with 18 bases lying between them. Per the germline V gene, CDR1 is SGHRS and CDR2 is YFSETQ. The CDR3 reads CASRQTYRDLYGYTF. For the CDR3, the DNA is TGCGCCAGCAGGCAAACCTACAGGGACCTCTATGGCTACACCTTC.

This clone was detected only once. This chain connects TRBV5-6 to TRBJ2-7; the D gene is possibly TRBD2 (5 bases). Trimming left V 5 bases short and J 4 bases short, with 13 bases between. The CDR3 is 13 residues long. Germline V gives CDR1 SGHDT, CDR2 YYEEEE. The CDR3 DNA is TGTGCCAGCAGGGAGGCGATGGATTACGAGCAGTACTTC. This codes for CASREAMDYEQYF.

The chain uses TRBV6-1 and TRBJ2-7; no firm D call. In germline, CDR1 is MNHNS, CDR2 SASEGT. The length of the CDR3 is 15 residues. V shed 2 bases and J shed 0 bases, with 11 bases lying between them. DNA for the CDR3: TGTGCCAGCAGTGAATTTGGCAGCTACTCCTACGAGCAGTACTTC. Amino acids: CASSEFGSYSYEQYF.

The chain links TRBV7-9 to TRBJ2-7; D is unresolved. CDR1 SEHNR and CDR2 FQNEAQ come from the germline V gene (reference sequence). The CDR3 sequence is 12 residues long. With 5 bases removed from V and 7 bases from J, the gap between germline ends came to 12 bases. The CDR3 loop is CASSVNGGEQYF. Written as DNA, the CDR3 is TGTGCCAGCAGCGTAAACGGTGGGGAGCAGTACTTC.

The chain couples TRBV7-9 to TRBJ1-2; maybe TRBD1 (5 bases). Germline lookup yields CDR1 SEHNR and CDR2 FQNEAQ (reference sequence). Trimming pared 4 bases from V and 10 bases from J, leaving 16 bases between. CDR3 length: 13 amino acids. The CDR3 region has the DNA TGTGCCAGCAGCTCTGTGGGGCGGTCTTACTACACCTTC. The encoded protein is CASSSVGRSYYTF.

This chain connects TRBV14 to TRBJ2-7, with 13 bases identical to TRBD2. Germline CDR1 and CDR2: SGHDN and FVKESK. V shed 3 bases, J shed 9 bases, and the junction held 5 bases outside the gene matches. The CDR3 consists of 14 residues. The CDR3 sequence: CASSHGTSGIRQYF. CDR3 DNA sequence: TGTGCCAGCAGCCATGGGACTAGCGGGATTAGGCAGTACTTC.

The chain couples TRBV30 to TRBJ2-5; no clear D. The CDR3 spans 13 residues. From germline, CDR1 is GTSNPN and CDR2 SVGIG (reference sequence). The V end was cut by 4 bases, the J end by 5 bases, with 14 bases between. CDR3 DNA sequence: TGTGCCTGGAATCCGATGGCTGGGGAGACCCAGTACTTC. Its protein is CAWNPMAGETQYF.

This chain connects TRBV6-5 to TRBJ2-2, with a tentative D call TRBD1 (5 bases). Trimming stripped 5 bases from V and 6 bases from J, with 13 bases between. The germline V gene encodes CDR1 MNHEY and CDR2 SVGAGI. The CDR3 extends over 14 amino acids. This CDR3 reads CASSDLHRSGELFF. CDR3 in DNA: TGTGCCAGCAGTGACCTTCACAGGTCCGGGGAGCTGTTTTTT.

The chain recombines TRBV7-9 with TRBJ2-7; D is perhaps TRBD1 (6 bases). Germline V CDR1 and CDR2: SEHNR, FQNEAQ (reference sequence). The CDR3 is 14 amino acids. Trimming took off 4 bases at V and 3 bases at J, with 13 bases between the two ends. CDR3 sequence: CASSSSTGNYEQYF. The DNA for the CDR3 is TGTGCCAGCAGCTCCAGCACAGGGAACTACGAGCAGTACTTC.

Here the CDR3 reads CASSGEEGNEQYF. As DNA, the CDR3 is TGTGCCAGCAGCGGCGAGGAGGGGAACGAGCAGTACTTC. V gene TRBV9 combines with J gene TRBJ2-7, with D perhaps TRBD2 (6 bases). The V end lost 3 bases, the J end lost 5 bases, and 12 bases lay between the germline ends. CDR3 length equals 13 residues. CDR1 and CDR2 (germline): SGDLS, YYNGEE.

CDR3 DNA sequence: TGTGCCAGCAGTCACCTGGGGACTAGCGACAATGAGCAGTTCTTC. The encoded protein is CASSHLGTSDNEQFF. V gene TRBV6-5 combines with J gene TRBJ2-1; 10 bases are a match to TRBD2. CDR1 is MNHEY and CDR2 is SVGAGI in the germline V gene. This CDR3 spans 15 amino acids. With V trimmed by 5 bases and J by 5 bases, 6 bases remained unmatched.

The chain is built from TRBV5-5 and TRBJ2-1; possible D gene TRBD2, 5 bases. Trimming removed 3 bases at V and 6 bases at J, with 7 bases between. Germline values: CDR1 SGHKS, CDR2 YYEKEE (reference sequence). The CDR3 loop spans 12 amino acids. CDR3 nucleotide sequence: TGTGCCAGCAGCTATGGAGGCAATGAGCAGTTCTTC. Translation: CASSYGGNEQFF.